Shown below are 32 T cell receptor beta chains from a single sample sequenced in a study of Graves' ophthalmopathy and Graves' hyperthyroidism (dated by TCRdb to 2017 to 2018). Sequencing used an Illumina HiSeq 2000. TCR beta CDR3 regions were amplified from RNA transcripts for repertoire sequencing. A first-round RT-PCR used HTBI primers with the Qiagen OneStep RT-PCR kit, followed by a second-round multiplex PCR, size selection and purification. TCRdb itself trimmed the public reads at Q25 with fastp, ran MiXCR and retained productive beta chains. Rows are unified per CDR3 protein, each entry keeping the most common DNA and genes. This sample is represented by around 1.1 million distinct CDR3 sequences; about two fifths of them were singletons. 8.5% to 14% of the sample comes from the top ten. Sample: peripheral blood or thyroid tissue (not recorded which). Receptor source: an adult man with Graves' hyperthyroidism.

This clonotype was picked up one time. The chain uses TRBV7-2 and TRBJ2-2; 9 bases map to TRBD1. CDR3 length: 13 amino acids. Trimming removed 4 bases from V and 8 bases from J; junction bases left unmatched: 2. From germline, CDR1 is SGHTA and CDR2 FQGNSA. The CDR3 is CASSSGTGGELFF. CDR3 coding DNA: TGTGCCAGCAGCTCGGGGACAGGGGGGGAGCTGTTTTTT.

This clonotype occurred many times. The V and J genes are TRBV19 and TRBJ1-5; 11 bases fit TRBD1. CDR3 size: 17 residues. Unmatched junction bases numbered 8, after V lost 5 bases and J lost 2 bases. The germline gives CDR1 LNHDA, CDR2 SQIVND (reference sequence). In DNA form, the CDR3 reads TGTGCCAGTAGTGACGGACAGGGGGCTATAGGCAATCAGCCCCAGCATTTT. Translation gives CASSDGQGAIGNQPQHF.

This CDR3 is CASSVSGTGNYGYTF. Here the CDR3 DNA reads TGTGCCAGCAGCGTTTCCGGGACAGGCAACTATGGCTACACCTTC. The chain combines TRBV9 with TRBJ1-2; TRBD1 agrees at 8 bases. The CDR3 is made up of 15 amino acids. The germline CDR1 and CDR2 sequences are SGDLS and YYNGEE. The trim removed 2 bases at V and 2 bases at J, leaving 5 bases unmatched.

In its sample, this clonotype was seen many times. The chain couples TRBV19 to TRBJ1-5; D gene uncertain. Germline V lookup: CDR1 LNHDA, CDR2 SQIVND (reference sequence). There are 12 residues in the CDR3. The V end lost 7 bases, the J end lost 0 bases, and 4 bases lay between the germline ends. Here the CDR3 reads CASNGSNQPQHF. The CDR3 DNA reads as TGTGCCAGTAACGGTAGCAATCAGCCCCAGCATTTT.

This clonotype was seen repeatedly, ten times or more. The chain joins TRBV7-2 to TRBJ1-1; a weak D match, TRBD1 (5 bases). CDR1 SGHTA and CDR2 FQGNSA come from the germline V gene. The CDR3 spans 12 residues. V was shortened by 11 bases and J by 2 bases, with 12 bases between the two germline ends. CDR3 coding DNA: TGTGCCGGGGGGGGGGACAACACTGAAGCTTTCTTT. This codes for CAGGGDNTEAFF.

The chain recombines TRBV10-3 with TRBJ2-7; D may match TRBD1 or TRBD2 (5 bases each). Trimming removed 5 bases from V and 3 bases from J, with 20 bases in between. This CDR3 comprises 16 residues. Per the germline V gene, CDR1 is ENHRY and CDR2 is SYGVKD. The CDR3 DNA reads as TGTGCCATCAGTAGTATCGGGGCAGGGCTTAACTACGAGCAGTACTTC. Amino acid sequence: CAISSIGAGLNYEQYF.

V is TRBV9 and J is TRBJ2-5; unclear D gene. The CDR3 runs 15 residues. Trimming removed 3 bases at V and 0 bases at J, with 12 bases between. Germline V gene data show CDR1 as SGDLS and CDR2 as YYNGEE. The CDR3, as DNA: TGTGCCAGCAGCGAGGGCGGTAGGGACCAAGAGACCCAGTACTTC. Amino acid sequence: CASSEGGRDQETQYF.

This clonotype was counted between two and nine times. The V gene is TRBV5-1, the J gene TRBJ2-5; possibly TRBD2 for D (6 bases). The CDR3 sequence is 14 residues long. The germline V gene encodes CDR1 SGHRS and CDR2 YFSETQ. Between the trimmed V and J ends, which lost 1 base and 5 bases, there was a span of 12 bases. The CDR3 DNA sequence: TGCGCCAGCAGCTTGTCTGCGGGGAGCGAGACCCAGTACTTC. As protein: CASSLSAGSETQYF.

This clonotype was seen at least ten times. The V and J genes are TRBV7-9 and TRBJ1-4; no firm D call. There are 17 residues in the CDR3. Trimming removed 2 bases at V and 0 bases at J, with 13 bases between. Germline CDR1 reads SEHNR; CDR2 reads FQNEAQ (reference sequence). The CDR3 loop reads CASSLPGSSATNEKLFF. CDR3 nucleotides: TGTGCCAGCAGCTTACCTGGCAGCTCAGCAACTAATGAAAAACTGTTTTTT.

This clonotype has ten or more counts. This rearrangement joins TRBV12-3 or TRBV12-4 to TRBJ1-6; 8 bases match TRBD1. The CDR3 is 14 amino acids. With V trimmed by 8 bases and J by 13 bases, 13 bases remained unmatched. CDR3 sequence reads: CASGRSGGAVPLHF. The CDR3 coding sequence is TGTGCCAGCGGGCGATCAGGGGGCGCGGTTCCCCTCCACTTT.

The chain uses TRBV12-3 or TRBV12-4 and TRBJ2-5, with TRBD1 identical over 9 bases. J was trimmed by 5 bases and V by 3 bases; bases with no gene match: 10. The CDR3 consists of 16 residues. The CDR3 spells CASSLGTGRSGETQYF. CDR3 coding DNA: TGTGCCAGCAGTTTGGGGACAGGGCGGTCTGGGGAGACCCAGTACTTC.

Many counts were recorded for this clonotype. CDR3 loop: CASSLVSSGIYEQYF. The CDR3, as DNA: TGTGCCAGCAGCTTAGTATCTAGCGGGATTTACGAGCAGTACTTC. This rearrangement joins TRBV7-9 to TRBJ2-7, with 9 bases that match TRBD2. The CDR3 has 15 amino acids. CDR1 is SEHNR, CDR2 FQNEAQ, per germline (reference sequence). The J segment lost 4 bases and the V segment lost 1 base, leaving 5 bases of the junction unmatched.

The J gene is TRBJ1-3, the V gene TRBV29-1, with a tentative D call TRBD1 (6 bases). The J call may be wrong; the DNA end is better matched by TRBJ2-3. This CDR3 is built from 14 residues. The V gene's germline CDR1 is SQVTM and CDR2 ANQGSEA. Here the CDR3 DNA reads TGCAGCGTTCCGCGAGGGGGACCCACAGATACGCAGTATTTT. Residues: CSVPRGGPTDTQYF.

V gene TRBV7-2 combines with J gene TRBJ2-5, with D possibly called TRBD1 or TRBD2 (5 bases each). In germline, CDR1 is SGHTA, CDR2 FQGNSA. The length of the CDR3 is 13 residues. Trimming left V 6 bases short and J 5 bases short, with 13 bases between. CDR3 nucleotide sequence: TGTGCCAGCAGTGACCCCAGGGACGAGACCCAGTACTTC. It is translated as CASSDPRDETQYF. Variable domain in full (rest from reference TRBV7-2 and TRBJ2-5): GAGVSQSPSNKVTEKGKDVELRCDPISGHTALYWYRQSLGQGLEFLIYFQGNSAPDKSGLPSDRFSAERTGGSVSTLTIQRTQQEDSAVYLCASSDPRDETQYFGPGTRLLVL.

At least ten counts were recorded for this clonotype. The rearrangement joins TRBV7-6 to TRBJ2-5, with D perhaps matching TRBD2 (5 bases). The germline V and J ends were trimmed by 5 bases and 0 bases, with 13 bases remaining between them. Germline values: CDR1 SGHVS, CDR2 FNYEAQ. CDR3 length: 15 residues. CDR3 coding DNA: TGTGCCAGCAGCCCACGCGGCGGGTACCAAGAGACCCAGTACTTC. This encodes CASSPRGGYQETQYF.

In regard to this clonotype: At one end the junction does not follow the germline gene, possibly because of a read error. The chain employs TRBV7-3 and TRBJ2-2; the match to TRBD1 covers 7 bases. The germline V gene encodes CDR1 SGHTA and CDR2 FQGTGA. This CDR3 comprises 14 residues. The CDR3 coding sequence is TGTGCCAGTCGACAGGGCGCGAGTACCGGGGAGCTGTCTTTT. It encodes CASRQGASTGELSF.

V gene TRBV19 combines with J gene TRBJ2-7, with D maybe TRBD1 (5 bases). There are 14 residues in the CDR3. From germline, CDR1 is LNHDA and CDR2 SQIVND (reference sequence). CDR3 amino acids: CAREVDQGIYEQYF. The DNA for the CDR3 is TGTGCTAGAGAGGTGGACCAGGGCATCTACGAGCAGTACTTC.

This clonotype was observed once. The chain couples TRBV10-3 to TRBJ2-6; no clear D. Germline loops: CDR1 ENHRY, CDR2 SYGVKD. The CDR3 covers 16 residues. V was clipped by 3 bases and J by 0 bases, with 9 bases between them. CDR3 DNA: TGTGCCATCAGTGACCCGACAACCTCTGGGGCCAACGTCCTGACTTTC. Translating it yields CAISDPTTSGANVLTF.

Notes on this clonotype: It is likely a read error, because the conserved phenylalanine at the end of the CDR3 is missing. The DNA is omitted, as the CDR3 cannot be located on it reliably, and the CDR3 follows TCRdb's listing. V is TRBV7-8 and J is TRBJ2-5; whether TRBD1, the table's D call, matches the DNA was not checked. The CDR3 has 12 amino acids, counting both end residues. CDR1 is SGHVS, CDR2 FQNEAQ, per germline. The CDR3 here is CASSQGQGPGSI.

The chain joins TRBV7-9 to TRBJ2-2; D is tentatively TRBD1 or TRBD2 (5 bases each). The CDR3 is 16 residues long. V lost 6 bases and J 1 base, leaving 15 bases between the germline ends. From germline, CDR1 is SEHNR and CDR2 FQNEAQ (reference sequence). CDR3 bases: TGTGCCAGCAGTTCCCGGGACCTCGTGAACACCGGGGAGCTGTTTTTT. Amino acids: CASSSRDLVNTGELFF.

This clonotype has a count of ten or more. The chain combines TRBV5-1 with TRBJ1-6; possible D gene TRBD1, 6 bases. The germline V gene has CDR1 SGHRS and CDR2 YFSETQ. V lost 4 bases to trimming and J lost 7 bases, with 12 bases between them. The CDR3 totals 14 residues. The CDR3 protein is CASSGSGANSPLHF. CDR3 nucleotides: TGCGCCAGCAGCGGATCGGGGGCCAATTCACCCCTCCACTTT.

This clonotype was counted a few times. The gene calls are TRBV6-5 and TRBJ1-4; TRBD1 agrees at 8 bases. Germline CDR1 and CDR2: MNHEY and SVGAGI. The CDR3 loop spans 14 amino acids. Losses at the gene ends were 5 bases for V and 8 bases for J; bases not matched to a gene: 7. CDR3 residues: CASSDPRQGEKLFF. The CDR3 DNA follows: TGTGCCAGCAGTGACCCGCGACAGGGGGAAAAACTGTTTTTT.

The chain uses TRBV29-1 and TRBJ1-1, with D possibly TRBD1 on 6 matching bases. V lost 3 bases and J lost 6, with 14 bases in between. Germline V lookup: CDR1 SQVTM, CDR2 ANQGSEA. This CDR3 contains 13 residues. In nucleotides, the CDR3 is TGCAGCGTTGACGTTGGGGGCGTATCTGAAGCTTTCTTT. This encodes CSVDVGGVSEAFF.

The chain recombines TRBV25-1 with TRBJ1-2; 12 bases match TRBD1. Germline CDR1 MGHDK, CDR2 SYGVNS. This CDR3 has 13 residues. The V gene end was trimmed by 11 bases and the J gene end by 6 bases; junction bases not matched to a gene: 7. The DNA for the CDR3 is TGTGCCGTCTTGGGACAGGGGGCACATGGCTACACCTTC. Amino acids: CAVLGQGAHGYTF.

About this clonotype: A much larger clone differs from this one at a single base, so this may be a read error. The chain combines TRBV6-5 with TRBJ1-3; weak D call: TRBD1 (6 bases). Germline V gene lookup returns CDR1 MNHEY and CDR2 SVGAGI. There are 14 residues in the CDR3. V lost 2 bases and J 2 bases, leaving 7 bases between the germline ends. CDR3 DNA: TGTGCCAGCAGTTACAGGGGGACTGGAAACACCATATATTTT. Encoded protein: CASSYRGTGNTIYF.

This clonotype has at least ten counts. The chain joins TRBV29-1 to TRBJ1-2, with D unclear. This CDR3 spans 13 amino acids. Trimming took 4 bases from V and 5 from J, leaving 14 bases between them. Germline CDR1 reads SQVTM; CDR2 reads ANQGSEA. CDR3 sequence: CSVVSVDGYGYTF. The CDR3 nucleotides read TGCAGCGTTGTGAGTGTTGACGGGTATGGCTACACCTTC.

This clonotype was observed a single time. The chain is built from TRBV20-1 and TRBJ2-5; 7 nucleotides agree with TRBD2. CDR3 length: 13 amino acids. The V gene end was trimmed by 1 base and the J gene end by 6 bases; junction bases not matched to a gene: 5. In germline, CDR1 is DFQATT, CDR2 SNEGSKA (reference sequence). CDR3 amino acids: CSARVEAGQTQYF. CDR3 DNA: TGCAGTGCTAGAGTAGAAGCGGGACAGACCCAGTACTTC.

This clonotype occurred a few times. This chain uses TRBV5-8 with TRBJ1-5; TRBD1 agrees at 8 bases. The length of the CDR3 is 15 residues. V trimming: 4 bases; J trimming: 4 bases; junction bases outside the gene matches: 7. The V gene's germline CDR1 is SGHTS and CDR2 YDEGEE. The CDR3 is CASSRDRLLNQPQHF. As DNA, the CDR3 is TGTGCCAGCAGCCGGGACAGGCTACTAAATCAGCCCCAGCATTTT.

This clonotype has at least ten counts. This sequence joins TRBV7-9 and TRBJ2-2, with D unclear. The germline CDR1 and CDR2 sequences are SEHNR and FQNEAQ (reference sequence). Trimming removed 0 bases from V and 6 bases from J, with 8 bases in between. The CDR3 consists of 14 residues. The CDR3: CASSLAGSSGELFF. CDR3 sequence (DNA): TGTGCCAGCAGCTTAGCCGGGTCCTCCGGGGAGCTGTTTTTT.

The chain is built from TRBV9 and TRBJ1-1; D perhaps matches TRBD1 (6 bases). The germline V gene encodes CDR1 SGDLS and CDR2 YYNGEE. The CDR3 runs 15 residues. V lost 3 bases, J lost 0 bases, and 12 bases lay in between. CDR3 bases: TGTGCCAGCAGCGAATCCGACAGGTTGAACACTGAAGCTTTCTTT. Its protein is CASSESDRLNTEAFF.

The sample holds many counts of this clonotype. The chain recombines TRBV5-1 with TRBJ1-1; D uncertain. The length of the CDR3 is 14 residues. Germline V lookup: CDR1 SGHRS, CDR2 YFSETQ. V gave up 3 bases and J gave up 5 bases, with 14 bases separating them. CDR3 nucleotide sequence: TGCGCCAGCAGCTATGGGAGCCTGTGGACTGAAGCTTTCTTT. Its protein product is CASSYGSLWTEAFF.

This clonotype was counted ten times or more. V gene TRBV7-2 combines with J gene TRBJ2-5; TRBD1 agrees at 7 bases. In germline, CDR1 is SGHTA, CDR2 FQGNSA. The CDR3 has 14 amino acids. Trimming removed 5 bases from V and 5 bases from J; junction bases left unmatched: 8. The CDR3 loop reads CASSPRGGAETQYF. CDR3 bases: TGTGCCAGCAGCCCCCGAGGGGGCGCGGAGACCCAGTACTTC.